This T cell receptor (beta chain) appears in the sequencing data of a study of T cell repertoires in aging, cancer and after chemotherapy. Study details: The whole study produced a dataset of roughly 8.6 million TCR reads. Regarding the study as a whole: Healthy donors lost TCR diversity with age mainly through richness, cancer patients through richness and evenness. Across the chemotherapy interval, each cancer cohort showed higher median generation probability, suggesting thymic rebound.

Rearranged V-D-J TRB sequences were amplified with a mixed TRB-A/B primer pool. MiXCR was run by TCRdb on the multiplex PCR reads, yielding one entry per CDR3 protein. Of roughly 2,300 distinct CDR3 sequences listed, around 35% are singletons. Regarding this clonotype: The antigen is not known.

TCR beta rearrangements were amplified from peripheral blood genomic DNA. Trimming removed 6 bases at V and 3 bases at J, with 15 bases between. The germline V gene encodes CDR1 MNHEY and CDR2 SMNVEV (reference sequence). This CDR3 has 15 amino acids. The source of this sequence is a human donor with a solid tumor. The chain combines TRBV27 with TRBJ2-1, with unresolved D. Specimen: blood. The CDR3 sequence: CASRLSQILYNEQFF. For the CDR3, the DNA is TGTGCCAGCAGACTTAGCCAGATCCTCTACAATGAGCAGTTCTTC.